This TCR beta chain was profiled in a study of OX40 agonist ivuxolimab in advanced cancers. Study-wide background: Averaging 60 years in age, with a range of about 23 to 80, the cohort was approximately 83% male. General study points: At doses 0.1 to 3.0 mg/kg, CD4+ and CD8+ clones expanded. More expanded clones were found, on average, in CD8+ than in CD4+ T cells.

Patients with a history of autoimmune disease or on systemic immunosuppression were excluded. The method was immunoSEQ multiplex PCR; TCRdb's version includes in-frame clones alone and lacks a portion of them. Among approximately 60,000 clones listed, under 85% were seen once. Concerning this clone itself: Its matching antigen is unknown.

V was trimmed by 5 bases and J by 7 bases, leaving 8 bases between them. The CDR3 covers 12 residues. In germline, CDR1 is SGHTA, CDR2 FQGNSA. The receptor comes from an adult with an advanced solid tumor such as melanoma, head and neck, liver or kidney cancer. The rearrangement uses TRBV7-2 and TRBJ2-2, with D hard to call. This material consisted of CD4+ or CD8+ T cells sorted from blood, taken in a trial of the OX40 agonist ivuxolimab. The CDR3 DNA follows: TGTGCCAGCAGCCCCTCGGTCGGGGAGCTGTTTTTT. Its translation is CASSPSVGELFF.